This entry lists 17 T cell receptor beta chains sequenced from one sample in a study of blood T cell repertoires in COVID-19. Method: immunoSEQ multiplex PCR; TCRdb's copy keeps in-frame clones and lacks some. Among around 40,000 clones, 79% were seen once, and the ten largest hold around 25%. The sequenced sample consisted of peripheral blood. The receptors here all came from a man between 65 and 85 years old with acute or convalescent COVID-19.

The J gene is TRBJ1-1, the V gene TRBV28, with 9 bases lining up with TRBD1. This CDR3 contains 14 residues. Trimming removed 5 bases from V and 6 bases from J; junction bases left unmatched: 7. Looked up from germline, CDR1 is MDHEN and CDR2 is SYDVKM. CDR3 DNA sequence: TGTGCCAGCAGTCTCCCGGGACAGGGACCTGAAGCTTTCTTT. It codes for CASSLPGQGPEAFF. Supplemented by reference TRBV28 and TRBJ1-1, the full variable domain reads DVKVTQSSRYLVKRTGEKVFLECVQDMDHENMFWYRQDPGLGLRLIYFSYDVKMKEKGDIPEGYSVSREKKERFSLILESASTNQTSMYLCASSLPGQGPEAFFGQGTRLTVV.

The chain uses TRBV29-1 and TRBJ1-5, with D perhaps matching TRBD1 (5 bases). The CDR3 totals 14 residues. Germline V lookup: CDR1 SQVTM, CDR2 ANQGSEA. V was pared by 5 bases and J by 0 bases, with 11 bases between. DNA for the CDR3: TGCAGCGTTATGGGGGGAAATAGCAATCAGCCCCAGCATTTT. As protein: CSVMGGNSNQPQHF.

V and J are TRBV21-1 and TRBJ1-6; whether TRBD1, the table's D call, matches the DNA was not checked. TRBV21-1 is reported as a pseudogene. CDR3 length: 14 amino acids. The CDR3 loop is CASRPDRDNSPLHF. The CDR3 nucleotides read TGTGCCAGCAGGCCAGACAGGGATAATTCACCCCTCCACTTT.

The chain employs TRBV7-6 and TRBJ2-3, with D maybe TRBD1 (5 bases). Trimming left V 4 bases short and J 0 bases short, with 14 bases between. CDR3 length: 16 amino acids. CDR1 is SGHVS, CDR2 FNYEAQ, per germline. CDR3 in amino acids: CASSYNGAVSTDTQYF. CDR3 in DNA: TGTGCCAGCAGCTACAATGGGGCGGTCAGCACAGATACGCAGTATTTT.

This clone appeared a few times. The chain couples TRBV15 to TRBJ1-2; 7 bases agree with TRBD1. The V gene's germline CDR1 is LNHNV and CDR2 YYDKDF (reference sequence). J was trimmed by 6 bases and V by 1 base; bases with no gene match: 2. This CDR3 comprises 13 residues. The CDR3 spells CATSRVQGDGYTF. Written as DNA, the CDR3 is TGTGCCACCAGCAGAGTGCAGGGGGATGGCTACACCTTC.

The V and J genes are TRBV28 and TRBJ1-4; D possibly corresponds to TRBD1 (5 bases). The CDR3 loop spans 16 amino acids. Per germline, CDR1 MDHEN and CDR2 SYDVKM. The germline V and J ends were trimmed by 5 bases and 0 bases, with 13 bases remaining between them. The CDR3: CASSARMGPTNEKLFF. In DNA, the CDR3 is TGTGCCAGCAGTGCTAGGATGGGGCCAACTAATGAAAAACTGTTTTTT.

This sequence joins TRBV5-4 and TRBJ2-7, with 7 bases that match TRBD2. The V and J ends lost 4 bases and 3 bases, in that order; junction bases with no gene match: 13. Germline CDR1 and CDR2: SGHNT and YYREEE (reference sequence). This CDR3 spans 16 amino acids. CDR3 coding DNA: TGTGCCAGCAGCACGGGGGGAGCGGGGACTGACTACGAGCAGTACTTC. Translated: CASSTGGAGTDYEQYF.

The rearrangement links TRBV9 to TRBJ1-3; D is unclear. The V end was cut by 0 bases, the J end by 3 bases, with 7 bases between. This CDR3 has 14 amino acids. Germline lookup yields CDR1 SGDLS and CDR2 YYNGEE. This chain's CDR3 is CASSVGGFGNTIYF. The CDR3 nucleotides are TGTGCCAGCAGCGTAGGCGGTTTTGGAAACACCATATATTTT.

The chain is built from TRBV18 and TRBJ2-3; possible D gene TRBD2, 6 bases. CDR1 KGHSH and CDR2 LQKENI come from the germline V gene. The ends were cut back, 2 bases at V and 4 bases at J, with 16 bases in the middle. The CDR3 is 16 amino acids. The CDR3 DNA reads TGTGCCAGCTCACCAAGCTTGCGGGATATCGCAGATACGCAGTATTTT. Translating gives CASSPSLRDIADTQYF. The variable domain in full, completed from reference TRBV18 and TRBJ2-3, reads NAGVMQNPRHLVRRRGQEARLRCSPMKGHSHVYWYRQLPEEGLKFMVYLQKENIIDESGMPKERFSAEFPKEGPSILRIQQVVRGDSAAYFCASSPSLRDIADTQYFGPGTRLTVL.

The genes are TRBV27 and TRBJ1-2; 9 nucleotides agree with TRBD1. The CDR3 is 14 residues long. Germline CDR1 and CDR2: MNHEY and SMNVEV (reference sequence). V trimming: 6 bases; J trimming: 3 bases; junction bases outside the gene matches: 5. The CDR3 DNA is TGTGCCAGCAGCCGGGACAGGGAATACTATGGCTACACCTTC. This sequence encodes CASSRDREYYGYTF.

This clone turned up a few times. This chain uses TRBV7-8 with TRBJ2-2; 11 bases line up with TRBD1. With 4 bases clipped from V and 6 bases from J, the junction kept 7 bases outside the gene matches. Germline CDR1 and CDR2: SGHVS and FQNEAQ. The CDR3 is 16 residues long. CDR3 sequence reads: CASSSLQDRGPGELFF. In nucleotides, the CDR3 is TGTGCCAGCAGCTCCCTCCAGGACAGGGGGCCCGGGGAGCTGTTTTTT. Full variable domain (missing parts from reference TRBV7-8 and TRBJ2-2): GAGVSQSPRYKVAKRGQDVALRCDPISGHVSLFWYQQALGQGPEFLTYFQNEAQLDKSGLPSDRFFAERPEGSVSTLKIQRTQQEDSAVYLCASSSLQDRGPGELFFGEGSRLTVL.

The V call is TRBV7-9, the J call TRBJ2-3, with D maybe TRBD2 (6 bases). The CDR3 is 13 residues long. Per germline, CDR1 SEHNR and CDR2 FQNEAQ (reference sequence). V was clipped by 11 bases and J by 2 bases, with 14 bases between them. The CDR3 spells CAGGSGYTDTQYF. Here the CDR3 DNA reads TGTGCCGGGGGTAGCGGATACACAGATACGCAGTATTTT. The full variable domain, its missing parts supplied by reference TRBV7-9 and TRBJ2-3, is DTGVSQNPRHKITKRGQNVTFRCDPISEHNRLYWYRQTLGQGPEFLTYFQNEAQLEKSRLLSDRFSAERPKGSFSTLEIQRTEQGDSAMYLCAGGSGYTDTQYFGPGTRLTVL.

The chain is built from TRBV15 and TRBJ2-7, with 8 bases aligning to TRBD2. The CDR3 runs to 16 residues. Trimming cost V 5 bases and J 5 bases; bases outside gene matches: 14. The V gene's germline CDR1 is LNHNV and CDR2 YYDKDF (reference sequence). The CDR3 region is CATSPSAGTSGHEQYF. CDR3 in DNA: TGTGCCACCAGCCCCTCGGCGGGGACTAGTGGCCACGAGCAGTACTTC.

The CDR3 region has the DNA TGTGCCAGCAGCTTCGGGGGAAGCGGCTATGGCTACACCTTC. Translated, it gives CASSFGGSGYGYTF. The chain is built from TRBV7-9 and TRBJ1-2; D is perhaps TRBD1 (5 bases). Germline V gives CDR1 SEHNR, CDR2 FQNEAQ (reference sequence). The CDR3 extends over 14 amino acids. The germline V and J ends were trimmed by 3 bases and 4 bases, with 12 bases remaining between them.

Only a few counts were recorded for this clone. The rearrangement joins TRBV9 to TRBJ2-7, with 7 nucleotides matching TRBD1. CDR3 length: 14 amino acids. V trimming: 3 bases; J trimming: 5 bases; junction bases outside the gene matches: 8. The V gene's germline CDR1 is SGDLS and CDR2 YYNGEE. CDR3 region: CASSGPARGNEQYF. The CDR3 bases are TGTGCCAGCAGCGGTCCCGCCAGGGGGAACGAGCAGTACTTC.

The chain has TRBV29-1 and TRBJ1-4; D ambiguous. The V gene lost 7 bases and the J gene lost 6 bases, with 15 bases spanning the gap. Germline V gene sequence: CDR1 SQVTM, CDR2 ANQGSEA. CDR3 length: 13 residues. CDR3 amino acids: CSGLGRRDEKLFF. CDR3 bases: TGCAGCGGTCTAGGGAGAAGGGATGAAAAACTGTTTTTT.

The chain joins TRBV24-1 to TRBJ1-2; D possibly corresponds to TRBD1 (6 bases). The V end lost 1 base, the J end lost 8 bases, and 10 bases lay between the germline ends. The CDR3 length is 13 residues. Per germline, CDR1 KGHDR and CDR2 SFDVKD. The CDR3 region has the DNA TGTGCCACCAGTGATTTAGGGGGTAGGGGCTACACCTTC. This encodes CATSDLGGRGYTF.